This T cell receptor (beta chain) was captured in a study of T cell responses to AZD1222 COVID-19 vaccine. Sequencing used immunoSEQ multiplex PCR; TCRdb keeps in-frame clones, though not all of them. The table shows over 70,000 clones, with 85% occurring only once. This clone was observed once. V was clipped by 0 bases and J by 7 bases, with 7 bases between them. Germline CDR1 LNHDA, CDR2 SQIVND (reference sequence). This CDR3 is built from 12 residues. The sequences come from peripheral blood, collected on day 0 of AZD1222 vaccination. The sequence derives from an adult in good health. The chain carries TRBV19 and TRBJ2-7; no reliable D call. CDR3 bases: TGTGCCAGTAGTATAGATCTCGGAGAGCAGTACTTC. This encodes CASSIDLGEQYF.